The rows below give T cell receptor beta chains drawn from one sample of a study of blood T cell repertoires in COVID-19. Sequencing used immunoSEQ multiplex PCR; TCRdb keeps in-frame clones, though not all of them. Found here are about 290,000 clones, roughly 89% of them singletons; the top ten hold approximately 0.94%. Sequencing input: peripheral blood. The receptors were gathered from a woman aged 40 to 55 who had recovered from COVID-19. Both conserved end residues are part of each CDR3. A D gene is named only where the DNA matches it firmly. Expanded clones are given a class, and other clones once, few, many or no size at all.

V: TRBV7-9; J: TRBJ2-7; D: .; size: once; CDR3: CASSLDRVQRPTDPYEQYF; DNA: TGTGCCAGCAGCTTAGATAGGGTTCAGCGGCCGACCGACCCCTACGAGCAGTACTTC
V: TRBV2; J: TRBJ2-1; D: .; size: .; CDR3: CASSEWNVPRGVGHNEQFF; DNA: TGTGCCAGCAGTGAATGGAACGTCCCCCGGGGAGTCGGCCACAATGAGCAGTTCTTC
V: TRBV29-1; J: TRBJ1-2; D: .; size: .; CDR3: CSADRGALDGYTF; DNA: TGCAGCGCCGACCGGGGGGCGCTGGATGGCTACACCTTC
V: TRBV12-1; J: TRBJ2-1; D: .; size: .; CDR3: CASSPPGGWLVNEQFF; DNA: TGTGCCAGCAGCCCCCCCGGGGGGTGGTTGGTCAATGAGCAGTTCTTC
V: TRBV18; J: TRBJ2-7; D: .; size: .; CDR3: CASSPRDSGAYEQYF; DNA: TGTGCCAGCTCACCGCGCGACTCGGGGGCCTACGAGCAGTACTTC
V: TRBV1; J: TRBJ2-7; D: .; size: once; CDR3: CTSSQDGREATYEQYF; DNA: TGCACCAGCAGCCAAGACGGGCGGGAGGCCACCTACGAGCAGTACTTC
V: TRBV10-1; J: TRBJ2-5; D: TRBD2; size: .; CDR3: CASSEDHGLAGQETQYF; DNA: TGCGCCAGCAGTGAGGATCACGGGCTAGCGGGGCAAGAGACCCAGTACTTC
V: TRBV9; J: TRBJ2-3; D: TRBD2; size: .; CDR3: CASSVGTSGGITDTQYF; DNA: TGTGCCAGCAGCGTAGGGACTAGCGGGGGTATCACAGATACGCAGTATTTT
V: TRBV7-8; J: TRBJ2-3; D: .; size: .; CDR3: CASSLIRGGPGTDTQYF; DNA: TGTGCCAGCAGCTTAATTCGAGGAGGGCCGGGCACAGATACGCAGTATTTT
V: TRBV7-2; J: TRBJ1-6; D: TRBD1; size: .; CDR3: CASRPDRGGKGSPLHF; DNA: TGTGCCAGCAGGCCAGACAGGGGCGGAAAGGGGTCACCCCTCCACTTT
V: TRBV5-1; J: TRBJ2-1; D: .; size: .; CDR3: CASSSGGDNEQFF; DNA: TGCGCCAGCAGCTCGGGGGGCGACAATGAGCAGTTCTTC
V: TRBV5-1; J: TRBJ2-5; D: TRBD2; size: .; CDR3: CASSTGLAGETQYF; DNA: TGCGCCAGCAGCACGGGACTAGCTGGAGAGACCCAGTACTTC
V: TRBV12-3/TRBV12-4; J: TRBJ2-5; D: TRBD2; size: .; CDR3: CASRREVETQYF; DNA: TGTGCCAGCAGGCGGGAGGTAGAGACCCAGTACTTC
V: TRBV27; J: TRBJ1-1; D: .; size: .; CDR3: CASSRYRDNTEAFF; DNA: TGTGCCAGCAGTAGATACAGGGACAACACTGAAGCTTTCTTT
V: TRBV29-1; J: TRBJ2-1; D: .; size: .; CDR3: CSVSLPGSYNEQFF; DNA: TGCAGCGTCTCCCTCCCGGGGTCCTACAATGAGCAGTTCTTC
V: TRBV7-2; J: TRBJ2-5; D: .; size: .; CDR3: CASSWGGTVEETQYF; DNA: TGTGCCAGCAGCTGGGGCGGGACGGTCGAGGAGACCCAGTACTTC
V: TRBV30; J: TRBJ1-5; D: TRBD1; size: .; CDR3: CAWSTGQGEEQPQHF; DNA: TGTGCCTGGAGTACGGGACAGGGGGAAGAACAGCCCCAGCATTTT
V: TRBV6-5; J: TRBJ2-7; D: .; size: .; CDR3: CASSYSAESYEQYF; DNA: TGTGCCAGCAGTTACTCGGCGGAAAGCTACGAGCAGTACTTC
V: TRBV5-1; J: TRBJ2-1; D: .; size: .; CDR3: CASSPGTGWVDEQFF; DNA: TGCGCCAGCAGCCCGGGGACTGGGTGGGTCGATGAGCAGTTCTTC
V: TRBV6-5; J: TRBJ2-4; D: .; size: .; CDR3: CASDRGLAKNIQYF; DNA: TGTGCCAGCGATAGGGGACTAGCCAAAAACATTCAGTACTTC
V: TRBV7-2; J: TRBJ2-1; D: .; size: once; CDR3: CASSLEVASYNEQFF; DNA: TGTGCCAGCAGCTTAGAGGTAGCCTCCTACAATGAGCAGTTCTTC
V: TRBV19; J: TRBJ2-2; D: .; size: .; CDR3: CASSTRDSKSTGELFF; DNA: TGTGCCAGTAGTACGAGGGACTCGAAATCGACCGGGGAGCTGTTTTTT
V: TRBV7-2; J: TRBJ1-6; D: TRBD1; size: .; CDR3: CASSLGQGDSPLHF; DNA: TGTGCCAGCAGCTTAGGACAGGGCGATTCACCCCTCCACTTT
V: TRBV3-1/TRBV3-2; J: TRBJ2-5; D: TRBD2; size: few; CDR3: CASSQGAGAPETQYF; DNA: TGTGCCAGCAGCCAAGGGGCGGGAGCCCCAGAGACCCAGTACTTC
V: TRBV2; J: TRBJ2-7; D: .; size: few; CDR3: CASSGVGLDEQYF; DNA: TGTGCCAGCAGTGGCGTCGGACTCGACGAGCAGTACTTC
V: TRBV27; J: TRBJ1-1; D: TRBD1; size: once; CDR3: CASSQNRGNTEAFF; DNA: TGTGCCAGCAGTCAGAACAGGGGGAACACTGAAGCTTTCTTT
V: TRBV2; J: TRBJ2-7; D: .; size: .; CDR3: CASSGTYEQYF; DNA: TGTGCCAGCAGTGGCACATACGAGCAGTACTTC
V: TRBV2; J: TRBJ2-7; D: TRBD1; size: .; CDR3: CASTRGTGPSYEQYF; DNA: TGTGCCAGCACCAGGGGGACCGGACCTTCCTACGAGCAGTACTTC
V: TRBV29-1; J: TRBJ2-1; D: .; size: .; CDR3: CSVEPTAYNEQFF; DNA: TGCAGCGTTGAACCGACAGCCTACAATGAGCAGTTCTTC
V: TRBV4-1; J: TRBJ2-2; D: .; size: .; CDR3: CASSQLTSGELFF; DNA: TGCGCCAGCAGCCAATTAACATCCGGGGAGCTGTTTTTT
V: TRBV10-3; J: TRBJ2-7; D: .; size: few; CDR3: CAISEPRQPYEQYF; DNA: TGTGCCATCAGTGAGCCAAGACAGCCCTACGAGCAGTACTTC
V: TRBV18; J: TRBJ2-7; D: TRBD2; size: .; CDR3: CASSPGLAITYEQYF; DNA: TGTGCCAGCTCACCGGGACTAGCGATTACCTACGAGCAGTACTTC
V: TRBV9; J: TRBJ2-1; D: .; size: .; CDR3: CASSPQVSGLYHEQFF; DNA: TGTGCCAGCAGCCCCCAGGTATCGGGGTTATATCATGAGCAGTTCTTC
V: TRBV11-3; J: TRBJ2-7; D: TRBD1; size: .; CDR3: CASSPGTGVPYEQYF; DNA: TGTGCCAGCAGCCCAGGGACAGGGGTACCCTACGAGCAGTACTTC
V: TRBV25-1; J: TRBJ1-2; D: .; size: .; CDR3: CASSESAARGYTF; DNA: TGTGCCAGCAGTGAATCGGCGGCCCGGGGCTACACCTTC
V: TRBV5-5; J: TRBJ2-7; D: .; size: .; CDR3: CASSSWHTPFAEQYF; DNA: TGTGCCAGCAGCTCCTGGCACACACCGTTCGCCGAGCAGTACTTC
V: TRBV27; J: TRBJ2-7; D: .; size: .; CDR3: CASALDSVPREQYF; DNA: TGTGCCAGCGCCCTAGACAGTGTCCCTCGCGAGCAGTACTTC
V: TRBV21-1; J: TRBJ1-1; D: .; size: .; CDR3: CASSGGTVTQAFF; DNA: TGTGCCAGCAGCGGGGGGACAGTCACCCAAGCTTTCTTT
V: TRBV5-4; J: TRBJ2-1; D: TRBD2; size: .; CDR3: CASSSWGTSMNEQFF; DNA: TGTGCCAGCAGCTCCTGGGGGACTAGCATGAATGAGCAGTTCTTC
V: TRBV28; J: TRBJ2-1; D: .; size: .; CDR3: CASSLVTPNGVNEQFF; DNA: TGTGCCAGCAGTTTAGTGACACCAAACGGGGTCAATGAGCAGTTCTTC
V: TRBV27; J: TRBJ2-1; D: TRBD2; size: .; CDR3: CASKDPGLAGVEQFF; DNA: TGTGCCAGCAAAGACCCGGGACTAGCGGGAGTAGAGCAGTTCTTC
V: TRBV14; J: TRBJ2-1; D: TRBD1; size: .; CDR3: CASSQGWDRTYNEQFF; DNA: TGTGCCAGCAGCCAAGGGTGGGACAGGACCTACAATGAGCAGTTCTTC
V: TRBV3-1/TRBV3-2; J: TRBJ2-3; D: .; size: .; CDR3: CASSQGLGLSTDTQYF; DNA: TGTGCCAGCAGCCAAGGCTTGGGGCTGTCCACAGATACGCAGTATTTT
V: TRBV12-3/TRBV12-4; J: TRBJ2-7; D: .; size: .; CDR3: CASSPRSHEQYF; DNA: TGTGCCAGCAGTCCCAGGTCTCACGAGCAGTACTTC
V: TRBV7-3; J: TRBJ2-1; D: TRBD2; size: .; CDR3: CASSLPSGRGEQFF; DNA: TGTGCCAGCAGCCTGCCTAGCGGGAGAGGTGAGCAGTTCTTC
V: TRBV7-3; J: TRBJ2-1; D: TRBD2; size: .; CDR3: CATSSGQYNEQFF; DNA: TGTGCCACTTCTAGCGGGCAGTACAATGAGCAGTTCTTC
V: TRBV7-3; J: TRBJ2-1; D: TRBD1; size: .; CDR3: CASSPGQVRYNEQFF; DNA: TGTGCCAGCAGCCCAGGACAGGTGCGGTACAATGAGCAGTTCTTC
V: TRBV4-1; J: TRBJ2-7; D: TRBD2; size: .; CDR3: CASSATSGSSYEQYF; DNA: TGCGCCAGCAGCGCGACTAGCGGGAGCTCCTACGAGCAGTACTTC
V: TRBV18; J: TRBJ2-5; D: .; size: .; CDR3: CASSPSGAPETQYF; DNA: TGTGCCAGCTCACCAAGTGGGGCCCCGGAGACCCAGTACTTC
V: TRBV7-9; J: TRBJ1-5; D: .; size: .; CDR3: CASSPSLGQPQHF; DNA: TGTGCCAGCAGCCCATCTCTAGGTCAGCCCCAGCATTTT